A selection of T cell receptor beta chains follows, all from one sample in a study of blood T cell repertoires in COVID-19. Profiling relied on immunoSEQ multiplex PCR, and the TCRdb table lists in-frame clones only, not all of them. The repertoire holds about 210,000 clones, with 80% as singletons. Sequencing input: peripheral blood. The receptors originated from a human donor in a cohort sampled during active COVID-19. Both conserved end residues are part of each CDR3. The order of the fields is D gene, J gene, clone size, V gene, CDR3 DNA, CDR3 protein. The D gene is left open where the match is weak. Not all rows give a size; the values are once, few, many and, for expanded clones, a class.

.	TRBJ1-6	once	TRBV27	TGTGCCAGCGGTCCATGGAGCTCCTATAATTCACCCCTCCACTTT	CASGPWSSYNSPLHF
.	TRBJ1-6	.	TRBV7-3	TGTGCCAGCAGCCCTTCCGGGACTTATAATTCACCCCTCCACTTT	CASSPSGTYNSPLHF
.	TRBJ1-1	.	TRBV5-1	TGCGCCAGCAGCAAGACAGTGAACACTGAAGCTTTCTTT	CASSKTVNTEAFF
TRBD1	TRBJ1-2	.	TRBV28	TGTGCCAGCAGACTAAGACAGGGGCGATCAACCCCCTTCAACTATGGCTACACCTTC	CASRLRQGRSTPFNYGYTF
TRBD2	TRBJ2-5	.	TRBV19	TGTGCCAGCGCCTTGTCCGGGACTAGGGGGGAGACCCAGTACTTC	CASALSGTRGETQYF
.	TRBJ2-6	.	TRBV19	TGTGCCAGTATACGGGCTGGGGCCAACGTCCTGACTTTC	CASIRAGANVLTF
.	TRBJ2-2	.	TRBV5-5	TGTGCCAGCAGTATAGCAGGGGCGAACACCGGGGAGCTGTTTTTT	CASSIAGANTGELFF
TRBD1	TRBJ2-1	.	TRBV19	TGTGCCAGTAGTCCAGACAGGGGGCGCGAAAATGAGCAGTTCTTC	CASSPDRGRENEQFF
TRBD2	TRBJ2-3	.	TRBV7-2	TGTGCCAGCAGCTTGGAGCTACTAGCGGCCACAGATACGCAGTATTTT	CASSLELLAATDTQYF
.	TRBJ1-5	.	TRBV6-1	TGTGCCAGCAGTGAAGGTCCGGGGGTCCGACAGCCCCAGCATTTT	CASSEGPGVRQPQHF
TRBD2	TRBJ2-1	.	TRBV7-6	TGTGCCAGCAGCCGCTTAAGCGGGGGGCTCTTGAATGAGCAGTTCTTC	CASSRLSGGLLNEQFF
.	TRBJ2-2	.	TRBV5-1	TGCGCCAGCAGCTTGGGTTCTAACTTGGAGCTGTTTTTT	CASSLGSNLELFF
.	TRBJ2-1	.	TRBV28	TGTGCCAGCAGTTTCGACAGGATCTCCTACAATGAGCAGTTCTTC	CASSFDRISYNEQFF
.	TRBJ2-2	.	TRBV9	TGTGCCAGCAGCCCCCGAGGGCCCTCAGTCCCCGGGGAGCTGTTTTTT	CASSPRGPSVPGELFF
TRBD2	TRBJ2-2	.	TRBV19	TGTGCCAGTAGTCTCGCTGGGGGGGCCGGGGAGCTGTTTTTT	CASSLAGGAGELFF
TRBD1	TRBJ1-2	.	TRBV10-3	TGTGCCATCACCCAGGGGGTCGGCAACTATGGCTACACCTTC	CAITQGVGNYGYTF
.	TRBJ2-1	.	TRBV11-2	TGTGCCAGCAGCTTAGAACTAGTGCATGAGCAGTTCTTC	CASSLELVHEQFF
.	TRBJ1-1	.	TRBV6-5	TGTGCCAGCAGTTACGACAGGAAGCGCACTGAAGCTTTCTTT	CASSYDRKRTEAFF
.	TRBJ1-5	.	TRBV21-1	TGTGCCAGCAGCAAATGGGGGGGCAATCAGCCCCAGCATTTT	CASSKWGGNQPQHF
.	TRBJ1-2	.	TRBV18	TGTGCCAGCTCAACAGGGTTTGGCTATGGCTACACCTTC	CASSTGFGYGYTF
TRBD1	TRBJ2-3	.	TRBV27	TGTGCCAGCAGTTTAGGTGCAGGGGGCGCCACGCAGTATTTT	CASSLGAGGATQYF
.	TRBJ2-7	.	TRBV28	TGTGCCAGCAGTTTCCTTCGGTACGAGCAGTACTTC	CASSFLRYEQYF
TRBD1	TRBJ1-6	.	TRBV27	TGTGCCAGCAGTCTTCGGACAGGGTCAGGCTATAATTCACCCCTCCACTTT	CASSLRTGSGYNSPLHF
.	TRBJ1-1	once	TRBV6-6	TGTGCCAGCAGTTACCCCCAGCGAGCCACTGAAGCTTTCTTT	CASSYPQRATEAFF
TRBD2	TRBJ2-1	once	TRBV4-1	TGCGCCAGCAGCACCCGGGGTAGCGGGAGGGCCGTCGATGAGCAGTTCTTC	CASSTRGSGRAVDEQFF
.	TRBJ1-1	.	TRBV7-8	TGTGCCAGCAGCTTTCCGGGACATTCTACTGAAGCTTTCTTT	CASSFPGHSTEAFF
TRBD1	TRBJ2-7	few	TRBV5-1	TGCGCCAGCAGCTCCACCACAGGGGGAAGCGAGCAGTACTTC	CASSSTTGGSEQYF